The 25 T cell receptor beta chains below come from one sample, sequenced in a study of radiation and T cells in renal cell carcinoma. Sequencing used immunoSEQ multiplex PCR; TCRdb keeps in-frame clones, though not all of them. The repertoire holds roughly 170,000 clones, with around 90% as singletons. Time point described: blood 4 weeks post-SBRT, at nephrectomy. Treatment in this sample: 15 Gy SBRT to primary tumor, nephrectomy 4 weeks later. The material sequenced was blood, taken from a patient whose treatment included radiotherapy and nephrectomy. The receptors come from a woman between 50 and 59 years old with renal cell carcinoma.

The chain uses TRBV6-6 and TRBJ2-7; D gene unclear. This CDR3 is built from 13 residues. Germline CDR1 is MNHNY and CDR2 is SVGAGI (reference sequence). V lost 2 bases and J lost 1, with 6 bases in between. CDR3 protein: CASSYLPSYEQYF. The DNA for the CDR3 is TGTGCCAGCAGTTACCTCCCATCCTACGAGCAGTACTTC.

This sequence joins TRBV25-1 and TRBJ1-1; possibly TRBD1 for D (5 bases). The length of the CDR3 is 17 residues. CDR1 is MGHDK, CDR2 SYGVNS, per germline. V lost 2 bases, J lost 5 bases, and 21 bases lay in between. In DNA, the CDR3 is TGTGCCAGCAGTGAAGGAGGAGGGGTAGGGTCGGGAACTGAAGCTTTCTTT. It codes for CASSEGGGVGSGTEAFF.

V is TRBV18 and J is TRBJ2-5, with D unresolved. CDR1 is KGHSH, CDR2 LQKENI, per germline. The V and J ends lost 8 bases and 2 bases respectively, with 12 bases between them. The CDR3 is 13 amino acids. The chain's CDR3 is CASAWTSQETQYF. CDR3 DNA: TGTGCCAGCGCGTGGACCTCTCAAGAGACCCAGTACTTC. Full variable domain (missing parts from reference TRBV18 and TRBJ2-5): NAGVMQNPRHLVRRRGQEARLRCSPMKGHSHVYWYRQLPEEGLKFMVYLQKENIIDESGMPKERFSAEFPKEGPSILRIQQVVRGDSAAYFCASAWTSQETQYFGPGTRLLVL.

The gene calls are TRBV5-1 and TRBJ1-4; D unclear. Germline V gene data show CDR1 as SGHRS and CDR2 as YFSETQ. V was shortened by 0 bases and J by 4 bases, with 7 bases between the two germline ends. This CDR3 is built from 14 residues. The CDR3 protein is CASSLGSDNEKLFF. In nucleotides, the CDR3 is TGCGCCAGCAGCTTGGGTTCGGATAATGAAAAACTGTTTTTT.

The chain recombines TRBV6-6 with TRBJ2-5; 8 positions match TRBD1. There are 14 residues in the CDR3. Germline V gene data show CDR1 as MNHNY and CDR2 as SVGAGI (reference sequence). The V and J ends lost 4 bases and 4 bases, in that order; junction bases with no gene match: 5. The CDR3 DNA sequence: TGTGCCAGCAGTTCGGACAGGGTGGGAGAGACCCAGTACTTC. Protein product: CASSSDRVGETQYF.

The chain carries TRBV7-2 and TRBJ1-2; 8 bases map to TRBD1. This CDR3 region has 14 residues. Germline values: CDR1 SGHTA, CDR2 FQGNSA. V lost 5 bases and J lost 3; bases outside the gene matches: 5. In DNA form, the CDR3 reads TGTGCCAGCAGCCCACAGGGGGTGGACTATGGCTACACCTTC. This gives the protein CASSPQGVDYGYTF.

The chain combines TRBV6-6 with TRBJ1-6; weak D call: TRBD1 (5 bases). The ends were cut back, 2 bases at V and 10 bases at J, with 15 bases in the middle. The length of the CDR3 is 15 residues. From germline, CDR1 is MNHNY and CDR2 SVGAGI (reference sequence). CDR3 coding DNA: TGTGCCAGCAGTTACCACCAGGACATACCGTCACCCCTCCACTTT. Translation: CASSYHQDIPSPLHF.

Notes on this clone: The sample carries other DNA sequences with the same CDR3. The gene calls are TRBV11-2 and TRBJ1-5; D uncertain. Germline V gene sequence: CDR1 SGHAT, CDR2 FQNNGV. The CDR3 has 13 residues. Trimming took 0 bases from V and 5 from J, leaving 5 bases between them. The CDR3 sequence is CASSLDRDQPQHF. The CDR3 DNA follows: TGTGCCAGCAGCTTAGATAGGGATCAGCCCCAGCATTTT.

The chain is built from TRBV18 and TRBJ2-7; 8 bases fit TRBD2. V shed 3 bases and J 6 bases; nucleotides not matched to a gene: 10. Germline V lookup: CDR1 KGHSH, CDR2 LQKENI. This CDR3 is 15 amino acids long. Here the CDR3 reads CASSPPGGPRFEQYF. CDR3 nucleotides: TGTGCCAGCTCACCGCCGGGGGGGCCGCGCTTCGAGCAGTACTTC.

As regards this clone: One junction end does not reproduce the germline sequence, and a read error may be involved. The J gene is TRBJ2-1, the V gene TRBV7-7, with 12 bases lining up with TRBD2. CDR1 and CDR2 from the germline V gene are SSHAT and FNYEAQ (reference sequence). The CDR3 totals 17 residues. CDR3 loop: CASSLGSSGGAYNEQFF. The DNA for the CDR3 is TGTGCTAGCAGCTTAGGTTCTAGCGGGGGGGCCTACAATGAGCAGTTCTTC.

The chain joins TRBV6-1 to TRBJ2-5; weak D call: TRBD2 (5 bases). Germline CDR1 and CDR2: MNHNS and SASEGT. The CDR3 is made up of 15 amino acids. V dropped 5 bases and J dropped 5 bases, with 18 bases sitting between them. The CDR3 nucleotides are TGTGCCAGCAGTATAACGGTGGGGAGTCTCGAGACCCAGTACTTC. Its protein is CASSITVGSLETQYF.

The V and J genes are TRBV5-5 and TRBJ2-5; 10 bases align to TRBD2. Trimming at V came to 4 bases and at J to 10 bases, leaving 10 bases not matched to a gene. CDR3 length: 14 residues. From germline, CDR1 is SGHKS and CDR2 YYEKEE (reference sequence). CDR3 protein: CASSTLAGGQLQYF. Here the CDR3 DNA reads TGTGCCAGCAGCACCTTAGCGGGGGGCCAACTCCAGTACTTC. Drawing the rest from reference TRBV5-5 and TRBJ2-5, the complete variable domain is DAGVTQSPTHLIKTRGQQVTLRCSPISGHKSVSWYQQVLGQGPQFIFQYYEKEERGRGNFPDRFSARQFPNYSSELNVNALLLGDSALYLCASSTLAGGQLQYFGPGTRLLVL.

The V call is TRBV19, the J call TRBJ1-4; 9 bases agree with TRBD1. Germline CDR1 LNHDA, CDR2 SQIVND (reference sequence). Losses at the gene ends were 6 bases for V and 8 bases for J; bases not matched to a gene: 4. The CDR3 consists of 13 residues. In nucleotides, the CDR3 is TGTGCCAGTAGCCTTACAGGGGGCGAAAAACTGTTTTTT. Encoded protein: CASSLTGGEKLFF. The whole variable domain, filled in from reference TRBV19 and TRBJ1-4, reads DGGITQSPKYLFRKEGQNVTLSCEQNLNHDAMYWYRQDPGQGLRLIYYSQIVNDFQKGDIAEGYSVSREKKESFPLTVTSAQKNPTAFYLCASSLTGGEKLFFGSGTQLSVL.

CDR3 DNA: TGCGCCAGCAGGGGAACCGGGACAGAAAATAACAATGAGCAGTTCTTC. It encodes CASRGTGTENNNEQFF. The V gene is TRBV10-2, the J gene TRBJ2-1, with TRBD1 matching 7 bases. The germline CDR1 and CDR2 sequences are WSHSY and SAAADI. V gave up 6 bases and J gave up 5 bases; unmatched junction bases: 13. The CDR3 length is 16 residues.

V usage is TRBV6-1 and J usage is TRBJ2-3; no definite D call. Trimming left V 7 bases short and J 0 bases short, with 11 bases between. The CDR3 length is 14 residues. Germline lookup yields CDR1 MNHNS and CDR2 SASEGT. The CDR3 DNA reads as TGTGCCAGCACCCCCCAATGGAGCACAGATACGCAGTATTTT. Amino acids: CASTPQWSTDTQYF.

The chain links TRBV5-1 to TRBJ1-2; 10 nucleotides align to TRBD1. Unmatched junction bases numbered 5, after V lost 7 bases and J lost 2 bases. Looked up from germline, CDR1 is SGHRS and CDR2 is YFSETQ. This CDR3 is built from 14 residues. The DNA of the CDR3 is TGCGCCAGCCTGCCGGGACAGGGGAACTATGGCTACACCTTC. Translating gives CASLPGQGNYGYTF. Complete variable domain (other parts from reference TRBV5-1 and TRBJ1-2): KAGVTQTPRYLIKTRGQQVTLSCSPISGHRSVSWYQQTPGQGLQFLFEYFSETQRNKGNFPGRFSGRQFSNSRSEMNVSTLELGDSALYLCASLPGQGNYGYTFGSGTRLTVV.

On this clone itself: At one boundary the junction diverges from the germline segment, which might be a read error. The chain has TRBV7-9 and TRBJ2-1; D is perhaps TRBD1 (7 bases). The germline V gene has CDR1 SEHNR and CDR2 FQNEAQ (reference sequence). CDR3 length: 14 amino acids. CDR3 nucleotides: TGTGCCAGCAGCTTTTTTGCAGGGGGGAATGGGCAGTTCTTC. Amino acid sequence: CASSFFAGGNGQFF.

In regard to this clone: The same CDR3 can be traced to other DNA sequences in this sample. The CDR3 is CASSPRDSLGYGYTF. The CDR3 bases are TGTGCCAGCAGCCCCCGGGACAGCCTTGGATATGGCTACACCTTC. The chain couples TRBV9 to TRBJ1-2; TRBD1 matches at 7 bases. After removal of 4 bases from V and 5 bases from J, the junction contained 11 bases not matched to a gene. The CDR3 spans 15 residues. From germline, CDR1 is SGDLS and CDR2 YYNGEE.

The count of this clone is one. The CDR3 DNA follows: TGTGCCACCCGAGATTTTACTAACTATGGCTACACCTTC. Protein: CATRDFTNYGYTF. This sequence joins TRBV15 and TRBJ1-2, with D uncertain. The CDR3 extends over 13 amino acids. Germline V gene sequence: CDR1 LNHNV, CDR2 YYDKDF (reference sequence). Trimming took 8 bases from V and 0 from J, leaving 10 bases between them.

This clone was seen once. The chain employs TRBV6-1 and TRBJ1-1; D gene uncertain. The CDR3 contains 13 residues. V shed 3 bases and J shed 1 base, with 6 bases lying between them. Per the germline V gene, CDR1 is MNHNS and CDR2 is SASEGT. CDR3 sequence (DNA): TGTGCCAGCAGTGAGGTCTGGAACACTGAAGCTTTCTTT. Translated: CASSEVWNTEAFF.

The V and J genes are TRBV6-5 and TRBJ1-2; D ambiguous. CDR1 and CDR2 (germline): MNHEY, SVGAGI. CDR3 length: 16 residues. Trimming shortened V by 0 bases and J by 4 bases, and 15 bases separated the two germline ends. CDR3 nucleotide sequence: TGTGCCAGCAGTTACTCTCTCGCTTCCCCTTCCTATGGCTACACCTTC. Amino acid sequence: CASSYSLASPSYGYTF.

This chain uses TRBV5-1 with TRBJ1-1; D gene unclear. V lost 7 bases, J lost 1 base, and 11 bases lay in between. This CDR3 comprises 13 residues. Germline CDR1 SGHRS, CDR2 YFSETQ. As DNA, the CDR3 is TGCGCCAGCTGCGGCGAATGGAACACTGAAGCTTTCTTT. Translating gives CASCGEWNTEAFF.

The rearrangement joins TRBV19 to TRBJ2-2; possibly TRBD1 for D (6 bases). The CDR3 consists of 14 residues. Germline assignment: CDR1 LNHDA and CDR2 SQIVND (reference sequence). Trimming cost V 7 bases and J 5 bases, with 14 bases left between them. The CDR3 DNA sequence: TGTGCCAGTATGGTACAGGGTGGTACCGGGGAGCTGTTTTTT. Its protein is CASMVQGGTGELFF.

J is TRBJ1-4 and V is TRBV5-1, with TRBD1 matching over 10 bases. The CDR3 runs 14 residues. Per the germline V gene, CDR1 is SGHRS and CDR2 is YFSETQ. V lost 4 bases and J lost 8; bases outside the gene matches: 5. CDR3 sequence reads: CASSTGQGKEKLFF. The CDR3 DNA reads as TGCGCCAGCAGCACGGGACAGGGGAAGGAAAAACTGTTTTTT.

This chain joins TRBV9 and TRBJ1-5; D is ambiguous. CDR1 is SGDLS, CDR2 YYNGEE, per germline. Deletions cut 3 bases from V and 1 base from J, with 8 bases between. The CDR3 spans 14 residues. The DNA for the CDR3 is TGTGCCAGCAGCGACCCCCACAGCAATCAGCCCCAGCATTTT. It is translated as CASSDPHSNQPQHF.